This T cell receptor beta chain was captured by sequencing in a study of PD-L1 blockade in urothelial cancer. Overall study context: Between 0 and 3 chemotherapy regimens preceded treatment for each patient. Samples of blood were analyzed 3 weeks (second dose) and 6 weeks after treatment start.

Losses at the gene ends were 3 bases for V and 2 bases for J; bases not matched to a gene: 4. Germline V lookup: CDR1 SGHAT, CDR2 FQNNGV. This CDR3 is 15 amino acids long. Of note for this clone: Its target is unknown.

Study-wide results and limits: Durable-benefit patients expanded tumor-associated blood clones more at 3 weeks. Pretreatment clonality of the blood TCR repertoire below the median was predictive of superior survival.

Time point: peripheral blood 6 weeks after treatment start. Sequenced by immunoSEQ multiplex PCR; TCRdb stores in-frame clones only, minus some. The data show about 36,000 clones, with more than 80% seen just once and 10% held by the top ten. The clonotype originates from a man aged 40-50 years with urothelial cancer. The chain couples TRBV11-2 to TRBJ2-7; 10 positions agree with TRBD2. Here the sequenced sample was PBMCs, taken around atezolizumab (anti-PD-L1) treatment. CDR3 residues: CASSFTSGVPYEQYF. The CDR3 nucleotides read TGTGCCAGCAGCTTTACTAGCGGGGTTCCCTACGAGCAGTACTTC.